This T cell receptor (beta chain) stems from a study of blood T cells in healthy people across ages. Study conclusions and caveats: Long-lived donors had more naive CD4+ cells and higher diversity than aged donors.

In regard to this clonotype: Its antigen is still unknown.

The authors ran a second PCR of roughly 6 to 12 cycles using a sample-barcoded 5' primer and a J-beta primer mix. Each cDNA molecule carried a tag from a template-switch adaptor that contained 12 random nucleotides. TCRdb used MiXCR to reprocess the 5' RACE reads, holding one entry per CDR3 protein. The data contain hundreds of thousands of distinct CDR3 sequences, more than 35% of them singletons. The material sequenced was blood. The source is a man older than 75 in good health.

The CDR3 sequence: CASTNGHSTEAFF. The CDR3 DNA is TGTGCCAGCACTAACGGACACTCCACTGAAGCTTTCTTT. The genes are TRBV28 and TRBJ1-1; D may be TRBD1 (5 bases). The CDR3 is 13 amino acids. Germline-derived CDR1 and CDR2 are MDHEN and SYDVKM. V was trimmed by 7 bases and J by 4 bases, leaving 13 bases between them.